This T cell receptor (beta chain) was found in a study of type 1 and type 2 diabetes patients. The PCR template was genomic DNA. Amplification of the beta chain CDR3 used 30 forward and 13 reverse multiplex primers. TCRdb fed the multiplex PCR reads into MiXCR, producing one record per CDR3 protein. Of some 250,000 distinct CDR3 sequences in the sample, approximately 50% were seen once. V was pared by 6 bases and J by 5 bases, with 17 bases between. This CDR3 comprises 14 residues. Germline values: CDR1 MGHDK, CDR2 SYGVNS. At least ten counts were recorded for this clonotype. Sequencing used peripheral blood mononuclear cells (PBMCs). V gene TRBV25-1 combines with J gene TRBJ2-7; D assignment may be TRBD1 or TRBD2 (5 bases each). The receptor was derived from a man aged 18-30 years with type 2 diabetes. The CDR3 bases are TGTGCCAGCAGCGACAAGTGGGGGAAGAACGAGCAGTACTTC. Protein sequence: CASSDKWGKNEQYF.